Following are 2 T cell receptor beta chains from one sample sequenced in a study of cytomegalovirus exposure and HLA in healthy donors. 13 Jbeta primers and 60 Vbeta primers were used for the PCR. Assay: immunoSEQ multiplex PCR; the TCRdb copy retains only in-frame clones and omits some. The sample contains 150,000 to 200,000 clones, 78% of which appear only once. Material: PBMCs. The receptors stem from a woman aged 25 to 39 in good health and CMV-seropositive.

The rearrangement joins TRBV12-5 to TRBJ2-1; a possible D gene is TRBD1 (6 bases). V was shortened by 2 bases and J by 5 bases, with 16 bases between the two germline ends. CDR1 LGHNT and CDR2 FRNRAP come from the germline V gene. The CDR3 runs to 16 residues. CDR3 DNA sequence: TGTGCTAGTGGTTTGCCGGGACAAACAGGCCACAATGAGCAGTTCTTC. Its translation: CASGLPGQTGHNEQFF.

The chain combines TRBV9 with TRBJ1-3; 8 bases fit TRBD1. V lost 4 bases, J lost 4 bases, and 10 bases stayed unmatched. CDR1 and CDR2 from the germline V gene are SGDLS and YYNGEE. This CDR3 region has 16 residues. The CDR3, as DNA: TGTGCCAGCAGCAGCCGGGACAGGTCTTTCGGAAACACCATATATTTT. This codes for CASSSRDRSFGNTIYF.